Included here is one T cell receptor beta chain sequence, with context. Its target is not known. The record originates from a study of OX40 agonist ivuxolimab in advanced cancers. Study overall: At 82.7% male, the cohort had a mean age of 60 years, ranging from roughly 23 to 80. Study-wide results and limits: Compared with CD4+, CD8+ T cells on average had more expanded clones. The authors did not determine the antigen specificity of the expanded peripheral T cells.

The table came from immunoSEQ multiplex PCR; TCRdb's copy has only in-frame clones and leaves some out. Of 70,000 to 95,000 clones in the sample, around 90% are singletons; the top ten hold about 6.6%. This CDR3 comprises 15 residues. With V trimmed by 6 bases and J by 5 bases, 10 bases remained unmatched. Germline V CDR1 and CDR2: MDHEN, SYDVKM. Patients had blood sampled at baseline and again on cycle 4 day 1 and cycle 7 day 1. This sequence joins TRBV28 and TRBJ2-7; 10 bases are a match to TRBD2. The sample here was CD4+ or CD8+ T cells sorted from blood, taken in a trial of the OX40 agonist ivuxolimab. The source of this sequence is an adult with an advanced solid tumor such as melanoma, head and neck, liver or kidney cancer. CDR3 DNA: TGTGCCAGCAGGTTCCAAGCGGGAGGGTACCACGAGCAGTACTTC. This translates into CASRFQAGGYHEQYF.